This T cell receptor (beta chain) was retrieved from a study of blood T cell repertoires in COVID-19. Looking at the study overall: Specimens from acute and convalescent COVID-19 originated in the United States, Italy and Spain. Sample material is recorded as cDNA or gDNA derived from T cells, B-cell-depleted T cells, or PBMCs.

Original processing notes: Cell counts per sample came from amplifying reference gene primers. The data were produced by immunoSEQ multiplex PCR, yet TCRdb's version contains in-frame clones alone and is incomplete. That table supplies the V and J calls and clone size; D and trimming were determined from the DNA. The repertoire holds roughly 230,000 clones, with approximately 86% as singletons. V shed 7 bases and J 0 bases; nucleotides not matched to a gene: 3. Looked up from germline, CDR1 is SQVTM and CDR2 is ANQGSEA. The CDR3 has 13 residues. The material sequenced was peripheral blood. The J gene is TRBJ1-1, the V gene TRBV29-1; TRBD1 matches 9 bases. The source of this sequence is a human donor in a cohort sampled during active COVID-19. In DNA form, the CDR3 reads TGCAGCGGGGACAGGGTCTTGAACACTGAAGCTTTCTTT. It translates to CSGDRVLNTEAFF.